This T cell receptor beta chain was identified in a study of cytotoxic CD8 clonotypes in ibrutinib-treated CLL. Assay: immunoSEQ multiplex PCR; the TCRdb copy retains only in-frame clones and omits some. The table lists about 57,000 clones, 50% to 70% of them singletons. This material consisted of PBMCs, taken after 24 months of ibrutinib treatment. This clonotype was sampled from a human donor with chronic lymphocytic leukemia.

This CDR3 reads CASSQGRARGPGELFF. CDR3 DNA: TGTGCCAGCAGCCAAGGAAGGGCTAGGGGCCCCGGGGAGCTGTTTTTT. The chain combines TRBV4-2 with TRBJ2-2, with D perhaps TRBD1 (5 bases). There are 16 residues in the CDR3. Germline CDR1 is LGHNA and CDR2 is YNFKEQ. Trimming removed 1 base from V and 6 bases from J, with 15 bases in between.